The 30 T cell receptor beta chains presented below share a single source sample, sequenced in a study of Graves' ophthalmopathy and Graves' hyperthyroidism. Investigators amplified TCR beta CDR3 regions from RNA transcripts. RT-PCR with HTBI primers came first, then second-round multiplex PCR. TCRdb re-called the multiplex PCR reads through MiXCR, storing one row per CDR3 protein. The sample records 650,000 to 900,000 distinct CDR3 sequences, roughly two fifths being singletons. Sequences were obtained from peripheral blood. These TCRs come from an adult man with Graves' ophthalmopathy.

Details on this clonotype: A much larger clone lies one base from this, so it may be a read error. The chain couples TRBV7-2 to TRBJ2-5, with D maybe TRBD2 (7 bases). Looked up from germline, CDR1 is SGHTA and CDR2 is FQGNSA. The CDR3 sequence is 15 residues long. Trimming shortened V by 6 bases and J by 1 base, and 15 bases separated the two germline ends. The DNA of the CDR3 is TGTGCCAGCAGTGAAGGAGGGGGGGCCCAAGAGACCCAGTACTTC. Its protein product is CASSEGGGAQETQYF.

This sequence joins TRBV25-1 and TRBJ2-7, with 8 bases fitting TRBD2. Looked up from germline, CDR1 is MGHDK and CDR2 is SYGVNS. Trimming removed 6 bases from V and 7 bases from J; junction bases left unmatched: 11. This CDR3 comprises 14 residues. CDR3 protein: CASSLTGGPLEQYF. For the CDR3, the DNA is TGTGCCAGCAGCCTGACGGGGGGGCCCTTGGAGCAGTACTTC.

This clonotype was detected a few times. This chain joins TRBV19 and TRBJ2-5, with D perhaps assigned TRBD1 or TRBD2 (7 bases each). This CDR3 comprises 15 residues. V lost 2 bases and J lost 7, with 17 bases in between. Germline lookup yields CDR1 LNHDA and CDR2 SQIVND (reference sequence). The CDR3, as DNA: TGTGCCAGTAGTATAACCCAGACAGGGAGGGCGACCCAGTACTTC. Amino acid sequence: CASSITQTGRATQYF.

This clonotype has ten or more counts. The rearrangement links TRBV7-9 to TRBJ1-5; TRBD1 matches at 9 bases. Germline assignment: CDR1 SEHNR and CDR2 FQNEAQ (reference sequence). This CDR3 region has 13 residues. Trimming at V came to 11 bases and at J to 5 bases, leaving 7 bases not matched to a gene. The chain's CDR3 is CAVGRDRDQPQHF. CDR3 DNA sequence: TGTGCCGTTGGGCGGGACAGGGATCAGCCCCAGCATTTT.

This clonotype was detected a few times. The V gene is TRBV24-1, the J gene TRBJ2-5; 9 bases line up with TRBD1. The ends lost 7 bases at V and 5 bases at J; junction bases unmatched: 4. The CDR3 totals 13 residues. The germline V gene encodes CDR1 KGHDR and CDR2 SFDVKD. CDR3 protein: CATRGTGRETQYF. For the CDR3, the DNA is TGTGCCACCAGAGGGACAGGGAGGGAGACCCAGTACTTC.

The V gene is TRBV20-1, the J gene TRBJ1-4; D gene uncertain. Germline V gene data show CDR1 as DFQATT and CDR2 as SNEGSKA (reference sequence). The CDR3 covers 10 residues. V shed 4 bases and J shed 8 bases, with 5 bases lying between them. The CDR3 here is CSAISEKLFF. The CDR3 DNA is TGCAGTGCTATAAGCGAAAAACTGTTTTTT.

In DNA, the CDR3 is TGTGCCAGCAGTGTACAGTCAGTCATGAACACTGAAGCTTTCTTT. Amino acids: CASSVQSVMNTEAFF. V and J are TRBV6-1 and TRBJ1-1; D is unclear. CDR1 MNHNS and CDR2 SASEGT come from the germline V gene. Trimming stripped 4 bases from V and 0 bases from J, with 12 bases between. The CDR3 sequence is 15 residues long.

This clonotype was detected a few times. This rearrangement joins TRBV25-1 to TRBJ1-2; no definite D call. CDR1 and CDR2 (germline): MGHDK, SYGVNS. The length of the CDR3 is 14 residues. V was clipped by 5 bases and J by 0 bases, with 10 bases between them. The CDR3 DNA reads TGTGCCAGCAGTTACAGAACTCCTAACTATGGCTACACCTTC. It translates to CASSYRTPNYGYTF.

The chain joins TRBV15 to TRBJ1-5; TRBD1 matches at 9 bases. The V segment lost 0 bases and the J segment 7 bases; nucleotides outside the gene matches: 7. Germline values: CDR1 LNHNV, CDR2 YYDKDF (reference sequence). The CDR3 is 16 amino acids. CDR3 DNA: TGTGCCACCAGCAGAGATAACAGGGGGCGCAGCCAGCCCCAGCATTTT. It codes for CATSRDNRGRSQPQHF. The entire variable domain, with the rest obtained from reference TRBV15 and TRBJ1-5, is as follows: DAMVIQNPRYQVTQFGKPVTLSCSQTLNHNVMYWYQQKSSQAPKLLFHYYDKDFNNEADTPDNFQSRRPNTSFCFLDIRSPGLGDTAMYLCATSRDNRGRSQPQHFGDGTRLSIL.

V usage is TRBV2 and J usage is TRBJ1-4; D is perhaps TRBD1 (6 bases). Germline CDR1 is SNHLY and CDR2 is FYNNEI. V lost 7 bases, J lost 9 bases, and 12 bases lay in between. The CDR3 has 12 amino acids. The CDR3 protein is CASTRDNKKLFF. The CDR3 DNA reads TGTGCCAGCACCCGGGACAATAAAAAACTGTTTTTT. The full variable domain, its missing parts supplied by reference TRBV2 and TRBJ1-4, is EPEVTQTPSHQVTQMGQEVILRCVPISNHLYFYWYRQILGQKVEFLVSFYNNEISEKSEIFDDQFSVERPDGSNFTLKIRSTKLEDSAMYFCASTRDNKKLFFGSGTQLSVL.

The chain couples TRBV25-1 to TRBJ2-7, with no clear D. The CDR3 runs to 14 residues. The V end was cut by 6 bases, the J end by 6 bases, with 18 bases between. Germline V gene sequence: CDR1 MGHDK, CDR2 SYGVNS. CDR3 bases: TGTGCCAGCAGCTTAGAGGTTCGGGCCGGCGAGCAGTACTTC. It yields the protein CASSLEVRAGEQYF.

This clonotype was observed once. Germline is not matched at one junction end, which may reflect a read error. The V call is TRBV24-1, the J call TRBJ1-5, with 9 bases matching TRBD1. The CDR3 contains 17 residues. Germline V gene data show CDR1 as KGHDR and CDR2 as SFDVKD. Here the CDR3 DNA reads TGTGCCAGCAGTTTCGTAGGGACAGGGTTGAGCAATCAGCCCCAGCATTTT. This translates into CASSFVGTGLSNQPQHF.

CDR3 DNA sequence: TGTGCCAGCAGGACAAGGGGGGAGTGGAAAGAGACCCAGTACTTC. It specifies CASRTRGEWKETQYF. The V gene is TRBV27, the J gene TRBJ2-5; D could derive from TRBD1 or TRBD2 (6 bases each). This CDR3 contains 15 residues. Germline V lookup: CDR1 MNHEY, CDR2 SMNVEV (reference sequence). Trimming removed 6 bases at V and 3 bases at J, with 17 bases between.

The J gene is TRBJ1-5, the V gene TRBV7-9; 8 nucleotides match TRBD1. Per germline, CDR1 SEHNR and CDR2 FQNEAQ (reference sequence). The CDR3 has 16 amino acids. V lost 4 bases to trimming and J lost 3 bases; unmatched junction nucleotides: 8. The CDR3 DNA follows: TGTGCCAGCAGCTCAGAGACAGGGGTCTACAATCAGCCCCAGCATTTT. Translation gives CASSSETGVYNQPQHF.

This clonotype occurred a few times. The chain links TRBV15 to TRBJ1-2; D is possibly TRBD1 (5 bases). The CDR3 consists of 14 residues. CDR1 and CDR2 (germline): LNHNV, YYDKDF (reference sequence). Deletions cut 2 bases from V and 2 bases from J, with 9 bases between. Here the CDR3 reads CATSRPDRNYGYTF. CDR3 in DNA: TGTGCCACCAGCAGACCCGACAGAAACTATGGCTACACCTTC.

This clonotype was counted ten times or more. The chain carries TRBV2 and TRBJ1-4, with 7 bases aligning to TRBD1. This CDR3 has 14 amino acids. The J segment lost 7 bases and the V segment lost 4 bases, leaving 6 bases of the junction unmatched. Per the germline V gene, CDR1 is SNHLY and CDR2 is FYNNEI. CDR3 DNA: TGTGCCAGCAGTGTGGCAGGGGGTATTGAAAAACTGTTTTTT. Protein sequence: CASSVAGGIEKLFF.

The rearrangement links TRBV2 to TRBJ2-5; maybe TRBD1 (5 bases). The CDR3 length is 13 residues. V lost 8 bases, J lost 2 bases, and 12 bases lay in between. Germline lookup yields CDR1 SNHLY and CDR2 FYNNEI. The CDR3 loop reads CASLGQEQETQYF. The CDR3 DNA reads as TGTGCCAGCTTAGGACAAGAGCAAGAGACCCAGTACTTC.

This chain links TRBV11-2 with TRBJ2-7; 8 bases are a match to TRBD1. The J segment lost 6 bases and the V segment lost 1 base, leaving 17 bases of the junction unmatched. CDR1 is SGHAT, CDR2 FQNNGV, per germline. The CDR3 totals 18 residues. CDR3 DNA sequence: TGTGCCAGCAGCTTAGGGGTTGGGTCAGGGGGCCGGAGACGCGAGCAGTACTTC. Residues: CASSLGVGSGGRRREQYF.

J is TRBJ2-7 and V is TRBV9, with 9 bases that match TRBD1. V was clipped by 4 bases and J by 7 bases; unmatched bases: 12. Germline CDR1 SGDLS, CDR2 YYNGEE. The CDR3 is 15 amino acids. The DNA of the CDR3 is TGTGCCAGCAGCCCCAGACAGGGGGGGGTTTGGGAGCAGTACTTC. Protein product: CASSPRQGGVWEQYF.

This clonotype was picked up many times. The V and J genes are TRBV12-3 or TRBV12-4 and TRBJ1-5, with D possibly being TRBD1 (5 bases). Trimming shortened V by 3 bases and J by 5 bases, and 8 bases separated the two germline ends. CDR3 length: 13 amino acids. The CDR3 here is CASSFTTDQPQHF. CDR3 DNA: TGTGCCAGCAGTTTTACGACAGATCAGCCCCAGCATTTT.

This clonotype has more than one count but fewer than ten. The V call is TRBV12-3 or TRBV12-4, the J call TRBJ1-1; D is undetermined. The CDR3 is made up of 16 amino acids. Between the trimmed V and J ends, which lost 3 bases and 1 base, there was a span of 15 bases. CDR3 in DNA: TGTGCCAGCAGTTTTTCCGGGGTCGTTCCGAACACTGAAGCTTTCTTT. It yields the protein CASSFSGVVPNTEAFF.

This clonotype was seen ten or more times. The V and J genes are TRBV7-8 and TRBJ1-5, with D perhaps matching TRBD1 (6 bases). The CDR3 covers 17 residues. CDR1 SGHVS and CDR2 FQNEAQ come from the germline V gene. Trimming shortened V by 3 bases and J by 0 bases, and 15 bases separated the two germline ends. CDR3 protein: CASSFEQGTNSNQPQHF. CDR3 nucleotides: TGTGCCAGCAGCTTTGAGCAGGGGACGAATAGCAATCAGCCCCAGCATTTT.

The table lists this clonotype with many counts. This CDR3 reads CASSGTMRVRTEAFF. As DNA, the CDR3 is TGCGCCAGCAGTGGGACGATGCGAGTGCGCACTGAAGCTTTCTTT. J is TRBJ1-1 and V is TRBV10-1, with D unresolved. Germline loops: CDR1 WNHNN, CDR2 SYGVQD (reference sequence). Between the trimmed V and J ends, which lost 4 bases and 4 bases, there was a span of 16 bases. This CDR3 comprises 15 residues.

This clonotype was recorded at least ten times. The J gene is TRBJ1-1, the V gene TRBV7-9, with 10 bases fitting TRBD1. Germline CDR1 reads SEHNR; CDR2 reads FQNEAQ (reference sequence). This CDR3 has 14 residues. Germline trimming cut 7 bases from V and 3 bases from J; bases unmatched to any gene: 5. CDR3 nucleotide sequence: TGTGCCAGCATACGGGGGACAGGGGACACTGAAGCTTTCTTT. It translates to CASIRGTGDTEAFF. The full variable domain, with the rest looked up from reference TRBV7-9 and TRBJ1-1, is DTGVSQNPRHKITKRGQNVTFRCDPISEHNRLYWYRQTLGQGPEFLTYFQNEAQLEKSRLLSDRFSAERPKGSFSTLEIQRTEQGDSAMYLCASIRGTGDTEAFFGQGTRLTVV.

This clonotype occurred once. The chain employs TRBV2 and TRBJ1-6; possibly TRBD1 for D (6 bases). Germline values: CDR1 SNHLY, CDR2 FYNNEI. The CDR3 contains 13 residues. Trimming took 6 bases from V and 12 from J, leaving 15 bases between them. The CDR3, as DNA: TGTGCCAGCAGCGAGGGGGGGGGACGACCCCTCCACTTT. Protein product: CASSEGGGRPLHF.

This clonotype was counted a few times. The chain uses TRBV7-8 and TRBJ1-5; 7 bases align to TRBD1. Losses at the gene ends were 3 bases for V and 2 bases for J; bases not matched to a gene: 1. CDR3 size: 14 residues. The germline V gene has CDR1 SGHVS and CDR2 FQNEAQ. The CDR3 DNA reads as TGTGCCAGCAGCTTCGACAGGGGCAATCAGCCCCAGCATTTT. It encodes CASSFDRGNQPQHF.

The V and J genes are TRBV11-1 and TRBJ1-2; D call uncertain. CDR3 length equals 17 residues. Germline CDR1 reads SGHAT; CDR2 reads FQDESV (reference sequence). V was clipped by 0 bases and J by 0 bases, with 14 bases between them. The CDR3 region has the DNA TGTGCCAGCAGCTTAGCTAGCGTCGGAGATCCTAACTATGGCTACACCTTC. This encodes CASSLASVGDPNYGYTF.

The chain recombines TRBV12-3 or TRBV12-4 with TRBJ1-2; D perhaps matches TRBD1 (6 bases). This CDR3 region has 13 residues. V was clipped by 6 bases and J by 4 bases, with 12 bases between them. The CDR3 here is CASRGAGIYGYTF. CDR3 in DNA: TGTGCCAGCAGGGGGGCGGGGATCTATGGCTACACCTTC.

This clonotype came up a few times. V and J are TRBV10-1 and TRBJ2-2, with no clear D. The germline gives CDR1 WNHNN, CDR2 SYGVQD (reference sequence). The CDR3 runs 13 residues. Trimming stripped 6 bases from V and 3 bases from J, with 8 bases between. The CDR3 bases are TGCGCCAGCAGGATTGGGGACACCGGGGAGCTGTTTTTT. Its protein is CASRIGDTGELFF.

The V call is TRBV7-9, the J call TRBJ2-2, with D perhaps matching TRBD2 (5 bases). Germline V gives CDR1 SEHNR, CDR2 FQNEAQ (reference sequence). The CDR3 consists of 17 residues. Trimming shortened V by 9 bases and J by 1 base, and 21 bases separated the two germline ends. This CDR3 reads CASSRTAIAGNTGELFF. In DNA form, the CDR3 reads TGTGCCAGTAGTCGGACGGCCATCGCGGGGAACACCGGGGAGCTGTTTTTT.